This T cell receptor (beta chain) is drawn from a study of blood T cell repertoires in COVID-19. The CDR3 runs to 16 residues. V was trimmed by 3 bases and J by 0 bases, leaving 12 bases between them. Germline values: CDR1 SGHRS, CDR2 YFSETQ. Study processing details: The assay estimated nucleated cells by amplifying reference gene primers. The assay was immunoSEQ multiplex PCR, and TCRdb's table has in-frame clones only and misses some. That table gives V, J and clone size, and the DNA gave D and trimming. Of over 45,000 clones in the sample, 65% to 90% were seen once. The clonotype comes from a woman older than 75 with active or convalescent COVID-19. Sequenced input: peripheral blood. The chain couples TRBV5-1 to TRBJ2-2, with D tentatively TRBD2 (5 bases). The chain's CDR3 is CASSSGLPPNTGELFF. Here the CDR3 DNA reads TGCGCCAGCAGCTCCGGACTTCCTCCGAACACCGGGGAGCTGTTTTTT.